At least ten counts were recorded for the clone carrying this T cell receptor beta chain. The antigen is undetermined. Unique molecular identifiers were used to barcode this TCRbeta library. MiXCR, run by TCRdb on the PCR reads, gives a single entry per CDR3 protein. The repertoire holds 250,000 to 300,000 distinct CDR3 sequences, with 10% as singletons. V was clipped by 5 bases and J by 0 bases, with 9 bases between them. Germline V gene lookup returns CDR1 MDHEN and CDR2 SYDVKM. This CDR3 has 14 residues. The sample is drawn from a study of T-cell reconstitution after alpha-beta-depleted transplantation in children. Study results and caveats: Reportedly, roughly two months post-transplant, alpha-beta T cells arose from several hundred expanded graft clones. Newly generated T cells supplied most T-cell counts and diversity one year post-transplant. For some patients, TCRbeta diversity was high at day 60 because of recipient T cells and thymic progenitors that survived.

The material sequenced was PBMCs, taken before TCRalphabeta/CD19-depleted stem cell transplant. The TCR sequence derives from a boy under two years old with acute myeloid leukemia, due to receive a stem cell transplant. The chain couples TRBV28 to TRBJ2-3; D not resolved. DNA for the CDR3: TGTGCCAGCAGTGGGCCGACTAGCACAGATACGCAGTATTTT. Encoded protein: CASSGPTSTDTQYF.